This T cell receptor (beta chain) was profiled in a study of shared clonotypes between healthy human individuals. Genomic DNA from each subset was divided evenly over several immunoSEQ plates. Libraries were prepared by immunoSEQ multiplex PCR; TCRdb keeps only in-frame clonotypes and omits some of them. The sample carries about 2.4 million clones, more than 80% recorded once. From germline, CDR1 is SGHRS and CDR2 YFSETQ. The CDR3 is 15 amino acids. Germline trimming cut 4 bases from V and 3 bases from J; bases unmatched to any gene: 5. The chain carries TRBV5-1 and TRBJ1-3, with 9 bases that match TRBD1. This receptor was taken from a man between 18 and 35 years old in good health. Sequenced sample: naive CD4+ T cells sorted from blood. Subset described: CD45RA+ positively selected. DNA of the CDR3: TGCGCCAGCAGCCCGGGACAGGGACGTGGAAACACCATATATTTT. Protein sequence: CASSPGQGRGNTIYF.